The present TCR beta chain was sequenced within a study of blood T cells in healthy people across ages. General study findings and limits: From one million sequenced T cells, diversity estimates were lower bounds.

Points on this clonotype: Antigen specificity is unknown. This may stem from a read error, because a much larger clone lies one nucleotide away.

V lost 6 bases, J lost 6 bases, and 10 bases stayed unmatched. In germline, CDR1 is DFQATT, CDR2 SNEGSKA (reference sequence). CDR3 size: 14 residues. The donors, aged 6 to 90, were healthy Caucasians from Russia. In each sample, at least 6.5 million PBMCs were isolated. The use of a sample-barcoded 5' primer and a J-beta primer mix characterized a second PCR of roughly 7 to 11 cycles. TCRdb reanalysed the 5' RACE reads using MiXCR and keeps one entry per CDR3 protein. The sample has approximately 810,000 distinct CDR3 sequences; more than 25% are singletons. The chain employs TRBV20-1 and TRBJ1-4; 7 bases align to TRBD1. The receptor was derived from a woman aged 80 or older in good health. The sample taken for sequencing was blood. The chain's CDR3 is CSASPWDRDEKLFF. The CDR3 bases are TGCAGTGCCTCCCCGTGGGACAGAGATGAAAAACTGTTTTTT.